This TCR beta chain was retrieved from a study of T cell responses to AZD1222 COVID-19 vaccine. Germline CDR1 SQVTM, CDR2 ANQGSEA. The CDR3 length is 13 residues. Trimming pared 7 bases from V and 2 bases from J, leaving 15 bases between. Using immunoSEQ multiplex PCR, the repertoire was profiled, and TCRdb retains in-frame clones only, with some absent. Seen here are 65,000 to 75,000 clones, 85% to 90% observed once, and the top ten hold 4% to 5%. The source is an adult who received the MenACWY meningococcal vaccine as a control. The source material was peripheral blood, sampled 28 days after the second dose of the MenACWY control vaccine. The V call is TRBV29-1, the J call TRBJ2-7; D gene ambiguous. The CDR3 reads CSAGRGAPYEQYF. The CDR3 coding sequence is TGCAGCGCCGGCCGTGGAGCCCCCTACGAGCAGTACTTC.